The rows below give T cell receptor beta chains drawn from one sample of a study of shared clonotypes between healthy human individuals. Produced via immunoSEQ multiplex PCR; TCRdb's table is partial and in-frame only. The table has hundreds of thousands of clones, approximately 79% seen once. The sample comprised memory CD4+ T cells sorted from blood. These receptor sequences come from a woman younger than 45 in good health. Each CDR3 is given with its conserved first and last residue. The D gene is left open where the match is weak. Not every row has a clone size; where given, it reads once, few, many or a size class.

TRBV5-1	15	NA	TRBJ2-1	NA	TGCGCCAGCAGCTTGGACTCGATCGGCTACAATGAGCAGTTCTTC	CASSLDSIGYNEQFF
TRBV29-1	15	NA	TRBJ2-7	NA	TGCAGCGTCCGCCGCGGGGTCGGCCCGGTCCTCGAGCAGTACTTC	CSVRRGVGPVLEQYF
TRBV5-1	14	TRBD2	TRBJ2-7	NA	TGCGCCAGCAGCACGGGACTAGCGGGAGAACAGCAGTACTTC	CASSTGLAGEQQYF
TRBV2	13	NA	TRBJ1-5	NA	TGTGCCAGCAGGCAGGGAAGGCATCAGCCCCAGCATTTT	CASRQGRHQPQHF
TRBV28	18	NA	TRBJ1-5	NA	TGTGCCAGTTCAAGGACCCTACCGTCCAAACCAACAAATCAGCCCCAGCATTTT	CASSRTLPSKPTNQPQHF
TRBV15	13	NA	TRBJ2-5	NA	TGTGCCACCAGCAGAGATCTTTCGGAGACCCAGTACTTC	CATSRDLSETQYF
TRBV6-5	14	TRBD1	TRBJ2-1	NA	TGTGCCAGTGGGAAGGGGGCGCAAGGGACCCCTCAGTTCTTC	CASGKGAQGTPQFF
TRBV19	16	NA	TRBJ1-5	NA	TGTGCCAGTAGTATAGATCTGCGGCAATTCAATCAGCCCCAGCATTTT	CASSIDLRQFNQPQHF
TRBV5-4	15	TRBD2	TRBJ2-5	NA	TGTGCCAGCAGCTCAGCGGGGATGGGCAAAGAGACCCAGTACTTC	CASSSAGMGKETQYF
TRBV6-5	14	NA	TRBJ1-5	NA	TGTGCCAGCAGTTACTCGAGATGGGATCAGCCCCAGCATTTT	CASSYSRWDQPQHF
TRBV16	16	NA	TRBJ2-6	NA	TGTGCCAGCAGCCAGACGAAGGGTGCTGGGGCCAACGTCCTGACTTTC	CASSQTKGAGANVLTF
TRBV18	16	TRBD1	TRBJ2-2	once	TGTGCCAGCTCATCGGGACAGGGGGCGAGCGACGGGGAGCTGTTTTTT	CASSSGQGASDGELFF
TRBV5-6	16	TRBD2	TRBJ2-3	NA	TGTGCCAGCAGCACTAAACTAGCGGACCGCACAGATACGCAGTATTTT	CASSTKLADRTDTQYF
TRBV10-3	13	TRBD2	TRBJ2-5	NA	TGTGCCACGACCTTAGCGGGAGGTGAGACCCAGTACTTC	CATTLAGGETQYF
TRBV28	15	TRBD1	TRBJ1-5	NA	TGTGCCAGCAGTACAACAGGGGGGAGCAATCAGCCCCAGCATTTT	CASSTTGGSNQPQHF
TRBV5-1	15	NA	TRBJ2-3	NA	TGCGCCAGCAGCCCGGCGAGGGGATCCACAGATACGCAGTATTTT	CASSPARGSTDTQYF
TRBV4-1	15	NA	TRBJ1-4	many	TGCGCCAGCAGCCAAGGGACACCGAATAATGAAAAACTGTTTTTT	CASSQGTPNNEKLFF
TRBV9	15	NA	TRBJ1-6	NA	TGTGCCAGCAGCGTAGGTTGGGGGCAAAATTCACCCCTCCACTTT	CASSVGWGQNSPLHF
TRBV30	14	NA	TRBJ2-1	NA	TGTGCCTGGAGTCCAGGGTCTGCGAGCAATGAGCAGTTCTTC	CAWSPGSASNEQFF
TRBV4-1	13	NA	TRBJ2-7	NA	TGCGCCAGCAGCCAGATCAGGGGTGAGATGCAGTACTTC	CASSQIRGEMQYF
TRBV6-1	14	NA	TRBJ1-2	NA	TGTGCCAGCAGTGCCAGGGGCGCGGACTATGGCTACACCTTC	CASSARGADYGYTF
TRBV19	15	NA	TRBJ2-3	NA	TGTGCCAGTACCGAGACCTGGGACCCCACAGATACGCAGTATTTT	CASTETWDPTDTQYF
TRBV7-9	13	NA	TRBJ1-1	NA	TGTGCCAGCAGCTTAGGGGTCCCCACTGAAGCTTTCTTT	CASSLGVPTEAFF